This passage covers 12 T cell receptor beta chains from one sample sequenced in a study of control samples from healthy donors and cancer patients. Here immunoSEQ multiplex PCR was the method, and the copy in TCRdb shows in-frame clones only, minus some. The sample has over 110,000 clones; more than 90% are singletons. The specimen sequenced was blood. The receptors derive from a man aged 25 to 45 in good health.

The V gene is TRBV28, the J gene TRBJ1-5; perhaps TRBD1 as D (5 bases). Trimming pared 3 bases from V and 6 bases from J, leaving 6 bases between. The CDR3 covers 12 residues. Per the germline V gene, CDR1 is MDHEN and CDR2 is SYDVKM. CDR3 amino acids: CASSFGGQPQHF. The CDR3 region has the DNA TGTGCCAGCAGTTTTGGGGGTCAGCCCCAGCATTTT. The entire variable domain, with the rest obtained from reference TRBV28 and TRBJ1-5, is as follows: DVKVTQSSRYLVKRTGEKVFLECVQDMDHENMFWYRQDPGLGLRLIYFSYDVKMKEKGDIPEGYSVSREKKERFSLILESASTNQTSMYLCASSFGGQPQHFGDGTRLSIL.

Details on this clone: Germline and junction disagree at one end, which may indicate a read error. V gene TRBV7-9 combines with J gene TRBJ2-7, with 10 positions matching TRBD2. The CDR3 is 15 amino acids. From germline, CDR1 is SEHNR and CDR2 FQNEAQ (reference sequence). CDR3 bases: TGTGCCAGCAGCCAAAGCGGGAGGGCCTCCCACGAGCAGTACTTC. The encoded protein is CASSQSGRASHEQYF.

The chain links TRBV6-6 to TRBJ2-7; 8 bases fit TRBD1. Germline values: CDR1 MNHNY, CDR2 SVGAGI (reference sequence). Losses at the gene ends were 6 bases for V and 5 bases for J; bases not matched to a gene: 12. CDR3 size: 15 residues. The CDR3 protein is CASRTPRTGSDEQYF. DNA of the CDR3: TGTGCCAGCAGGACTCCCAGGACAGGGTCTGACGAGCAGTACTTC.

The CDR3 reads CAPGTLITLGWYEQYF. Written as DNA, the CDR3 is TGCGCCCCCGGGACTTTAATAACCCTTGGATGGTACGAGCAGTACTTC. This chain joins TRBV10-1 and TRBJ2-7, with D perhaps TRBD2 (6 bases). V lost 11 bases to trimming and J lost 4 bases, with 27 bases between them. CDR1 is WNHNN, CDR2 SYGVQD, per germline (reference sequence). The CDR3 contains 16 residues.

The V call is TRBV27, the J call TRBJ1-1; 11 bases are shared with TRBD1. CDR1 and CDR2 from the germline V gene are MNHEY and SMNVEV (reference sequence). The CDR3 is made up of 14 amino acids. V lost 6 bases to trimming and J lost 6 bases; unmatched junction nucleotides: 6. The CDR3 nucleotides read TGTGCCAGCAGATCTGGACAGGGGGCCGCTGAAGCTTTCTTT. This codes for CASRSGQGAAEAFF.

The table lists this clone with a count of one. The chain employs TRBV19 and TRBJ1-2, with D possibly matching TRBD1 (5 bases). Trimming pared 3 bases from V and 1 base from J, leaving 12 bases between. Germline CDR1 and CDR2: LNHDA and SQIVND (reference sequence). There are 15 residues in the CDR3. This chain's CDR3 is CASSMIQGFNYGYTF. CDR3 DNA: TGTGCCAGTAGTATGATTCAGGGATTTAACTATGGCTACACCTTC.

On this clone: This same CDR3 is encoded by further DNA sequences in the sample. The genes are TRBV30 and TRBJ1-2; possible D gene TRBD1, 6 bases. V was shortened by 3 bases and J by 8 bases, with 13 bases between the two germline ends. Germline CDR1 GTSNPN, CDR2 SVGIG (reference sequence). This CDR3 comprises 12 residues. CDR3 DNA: TGTGCCTGGAGGCAGGGGAGGGTCGGCTACACCTTC. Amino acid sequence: CAWRQGRVGYTF.

The CDR3 DNA reads as TGTGCCAGCAGCTTAGCGAGGGGGTCCACTAATGAAAAACTGTTTTTT. Protein product: CASSLARGSTNEKLFF. The chain carries TRBV7-6 and TRBJ1-4; TRBD1 is a possible D gene (6 bases). Trimming pared 0 bases from V and 2 bases from J, leaving 10 bases between. Germline CDR1 reads SGHVS; CDR2 reads FNYEAQ. The CDR3 has 16 residues.

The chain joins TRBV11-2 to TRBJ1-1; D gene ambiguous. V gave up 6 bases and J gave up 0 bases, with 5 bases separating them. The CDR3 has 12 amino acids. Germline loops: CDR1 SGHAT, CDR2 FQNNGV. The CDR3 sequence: CASRLMNTEAFF. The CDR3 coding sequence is TGTGCCAGCAGATTAATGAACACTGAAGCTTTCTTT.

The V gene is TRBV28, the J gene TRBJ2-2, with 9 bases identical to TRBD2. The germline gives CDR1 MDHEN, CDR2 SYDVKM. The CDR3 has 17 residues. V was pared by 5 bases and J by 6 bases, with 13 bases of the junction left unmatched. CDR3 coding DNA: TGTGCCAGCAGTCTGCTCCCCCCTAGCGGGACTCCCGGGGAGCTGTTTTTT. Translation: CASSLLPPSGTPGELFF.

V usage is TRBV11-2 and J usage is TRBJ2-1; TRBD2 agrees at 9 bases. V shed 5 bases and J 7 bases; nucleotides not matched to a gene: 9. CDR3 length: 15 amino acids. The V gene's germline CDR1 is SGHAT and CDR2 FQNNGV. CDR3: CASSRQAGGPNEQFF. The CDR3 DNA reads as TGTGCCAGCAGCCGCCAGGCGGGAGGGCCGAATGAGCAGTTCTTC.

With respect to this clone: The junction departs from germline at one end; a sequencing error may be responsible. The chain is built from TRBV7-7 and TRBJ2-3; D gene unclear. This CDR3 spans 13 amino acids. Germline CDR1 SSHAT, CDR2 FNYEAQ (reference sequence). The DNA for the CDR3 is TGTGCTAGCAGCTTAGACGATATAGATACGCAGTATTTT. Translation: CASSLDDIDTQYF.